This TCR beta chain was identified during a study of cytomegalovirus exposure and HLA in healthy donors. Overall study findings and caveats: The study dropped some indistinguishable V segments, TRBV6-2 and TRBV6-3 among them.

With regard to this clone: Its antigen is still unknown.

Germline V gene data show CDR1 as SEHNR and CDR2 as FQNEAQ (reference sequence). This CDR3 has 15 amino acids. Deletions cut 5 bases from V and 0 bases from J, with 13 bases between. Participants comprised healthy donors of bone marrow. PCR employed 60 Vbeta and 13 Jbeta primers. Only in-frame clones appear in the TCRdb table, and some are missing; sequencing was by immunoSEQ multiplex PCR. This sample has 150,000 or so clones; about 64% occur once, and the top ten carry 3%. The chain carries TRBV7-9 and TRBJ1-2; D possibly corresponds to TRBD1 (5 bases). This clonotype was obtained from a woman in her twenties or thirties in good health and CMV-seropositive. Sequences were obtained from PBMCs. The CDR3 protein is CASSPRQIANYGYTF. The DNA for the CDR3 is TGTGCCAGCAGCCCCCGACAGATAGCTAACTATGGCTACACCTTC. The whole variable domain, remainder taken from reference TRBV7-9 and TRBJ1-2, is DTGVSQNPRHKITKRGQNVTFRCDPISEHNRLYWYRQTLGQGPEFLTYFQNEAQLEKSRLLSDRFSAERPKGSFSTLEIQRTEQGDSAMYLCASSPRQIANYGYTFGSGTRLTVV.